This T cell receptor beta chain appears in the sequencing data of a study of CD8 T cells in ankylosing spondylitis. Study-level findings and limits: Reported data indicate significant enrichment of disease-linked clones within matched ankylosing spondylitis synovial fluid. A TCR beta motif of roughly 8 highly homologous variants appeared characteristic of ankylosing spondylitis blood.

With molecular barcodes, quantitative 5'-RACE was used to make the TCR beta libraries. Each CDR3 protein gets one entry after TCRdb re-called the 5' RACE reads with MiXCR. The repertoire consists of around 150,000 distinct CDR3 sequences, with around 16% occurring once and the leading ten covering approximately 7.8%. Note on this clonotype: Its antigen remains unidentified.

The clonotype was recovered from a male donor with ankylosing spondylitis or in good health (not recorded which). Sequenced sample: blood, either unsorted or a sorted T cell fraction (not recorded which).

The CDR3 DNA reads TGTGCCAGCAGTTTTACCCGGGACAGGGACGGAAACACCATATATTTT. Translated, it gives CASSFTRDRDGNTIYF. The V call is TRBV2, the J call TRBJ1-3, with 9 bases matching TRBD1. This CDR3 spans 16 amino acids. Germline assignment: CDR1 SNHLY and CDR2 FYNNEI. Trimming took 5 bases from V and 4 from J; bases not matched to a gene: 9.